Shown below are 26 T cell receptor beta chains from a single sample sequenced in a study of CD8+ T cells in alopecia areata (dated by TCRdb to 2016 to 2019). Library preparation employed the immunoSEQ multiplex PCR assay. For TCR sequencing, RNA was extracted from every sample and reverse transcribed into cDNA to serve as template. Held by TCRdb, this immuneACCESS table contains in-frame sequences only and omits some clones. Under half of the omission traces to an unresolved V gene where checked; the cause of the rest is unknown. The sample table contains fewer than 200,000 clones; only one count was recorded for around 50% of them. The leading ten clones occupy 10% to 15% of the sample. The time point label on this specimen signifies: 24 weeks on oral tofacitinib. Taken with the paper, the label for treatment or condition translates to: oral pan-JAK inhibitor, 5-10 mg twice daily. The sequencing used CD8+ T cells sorted from blood, collected at week 24, from a patient treated with tofacitinib. Receptors originate from a human donor with alopecia areata.

There are many counts of this clone. The chain combines TRBV10-3 with TRBJ2-1; 7 bases line up with TRBD1. This CDR3 region has 14 residues. V lost 7 bases to trimming and J lost 7 bases; unmatched junction nucleotides: 10. The germline CDR1 and CDR2 sequences are ENHRY and SYGVKD. The CDR3 loop is CAIMGTEAENEQFF. The CDR3 nucleotides read TGTGCCATCATGGGGACAGAAGCGGAGAATGAGCAGTTCTTC.

This chain uses TRBV5-1 with TRBJ2-2, with D unclear. V dropped 0 bases and J dropped 5 bases, with 8 bases sitting between them. This CDR3 is built from 14 residues. Germline CDR1 and CDR2: SGHRS and YFSETQ. CDR3 coding DNA: TGCGCCAGCAGCTTGGCCGTAGGGACCGGGGAGCTGTTTTTT. It encodes CASSLAVGTGELFF.

This clone has just one count. V gene TRBV27 combines with J gene TRBJ2-5; tentative D call: TRBD2 (5 bases). The V gene lost 2 bases and the J gene lost 1 base, with 8 bases spanning the gap. The germline V gene encodes CDR1 MNHEY and CDR2 SMNVEV (reference sequence). The CDR3 is made up of 14 amino acids. In DNA form, the CDR3 reads TGTGCCAGCAGTTTAGTGAGCGGCCAAGAGACCCAGTACTTC. Its translation: CASSLVSGQETQYF.

V usage is TRBV20-1 and J usage is TRBJ2-1; the D is unclear. The V gene's germline CDR1 is DFQATT and CDR2 SNEGSKA (reference sequence). CDR3 length: 9 amino acids. The V and J ends lost 3 bases and 9 bases respectively, with 3 bases between them. CDR3 in DNA: TGCAGTGCTAGTGTTGAGCAGTTCTTC. As protein: CSASVEQFF.

This clone has just one count. This chain joins TRBV27 and TRBJ2-1, with TRBD2 identical over 10 bases. V lost 4 bases, J lost 4 bases, and 4 bases stayed unmatched. The CDR3 spans 15 residues. Germline assignment: CDR1 MNHEY and CDR2 SMNVEV (reference sequence). As DNA, the CDR3 is TGTGCCAGCAGTTCGGGACTAGCGCCTTACAATGAGCAGTTCTTC. Translation: CASSSGLAPYNEQFF.

Only a few counts were recorded for this clone. V is TRBV4-1 and J is TRBJ2-7, with D unclear. Germline lookup yields CDR1 MGHRA and CDR2 YSYEKL. The CDR3 covers 13 residues. V dropped 5 bases and J dropped 2 bases, with 10 bases sitting between them. CDR3 region: CASSLIGTYEQYF. CDR3 nucleotides: TGCGCCAGCAGCTTAATAGGGACCTACGAGCAGTACTTC.

This chain links TRBV25-1 with TRBJ1-2; 8 nucleotides match TRBD1. Germline CDR1 MGHDK, CDR2 SYGVNS. The CDR3 contains 13 residues. V was pared by 4 bases and J by 7 bases, with 5 bases of the junction left unmatched. The chain's CDR3 is CASSGGTGPGYTF. The CDR3, as DNA: TGTGCCAGCAGTGGAGGGACAGGACCTGGCTACACCTTC.

In its sample, this clone was seen a few times. Here the CDR3 DNA reads TGTGCCAGTAGCGAGGGACAGGGAAATTCACCCCTCCACTTT. Amino acid sequence: CASSEGQGNSPLHF. The V gene is TRBV19, the J gene TRBJ1-6; TRBD1 matches 9 bases. Germline V lookup: CDR1 LNHDA, CDR2 SQIVND (reference sequence). The CDR3 loop spans 14 amino acids. The ends lost 6 bases at V and 7 bases at J; junction bases unmatched: 4.

V and J are TRBV4-1 and TRBJ1-1; possibly TRBD1 for D (6 bases). This CDR3 has 15 residues. Germline V gene sequence: CDR1 MGHRA, CDR2 YSYEKL. Trimming pared 1 base from V and 5 bases from J, leaving 14 bases between. The DNA for the CDR3 is TGCGCCAGCAGCCAAGTAACGGGACAAAGAACTGAAGCTTTCTTT. It is translated as CASSQVTGQRTEAFF.

This clone was seen only a few times. The chain uses TRBV27 and TRBJ2-1; possibly TRBD1 or TRBD2 for D (6 bases each). The CDR3 is made up of 16 amino acids. The V and J ends lost 3 bases and 5 bases respectively, with 17 bases between them. CDR1 is MNHEY, CDR2 SMNVEV, per germline (reference sequence). The CDR3 DNA is TGTGCCAGCAGTTTGCCGGAGGGGGGTGGAAACAATGAGCAGTTCTTC. Residues: CASSLPEGGGNNEQFF.

In this sample, this clone turned up a few times. This rearrangement joins TRBV19 to TRBJ1-1, with 9 bases that match TRBD1. Germline trimming cut 6 bases from V and 4 bases from J; bases unmatched to any gene: 3. In germline, CDR1 is LNHDA, CDR2 SQIVND (reference sequence). The CDR3 has 13 residues. The CDR3 DNA is TGTGCCAGTAGGCGGACAGGGGTCACTGAAGCTTTCTTT. This sequence encodes CASRRTGVTEAFF.

This sequence joins TRBV2 and TRBJ1-2; no firm D call. The germline V and J ends were trimmed by 0 bases and 4 bases, with 6 bases remaining between them. Germline lookup yields CDR1 SNHLY and CDR2 FYNNEI. The CDR3 length is 13 residues. The CDR3 here is CASSEAGSYGYTF. The DNA for the CDR3 is TGTGCCAGCAGTGAAGCGGGATCCTATGGCTACACCTTC.

The chain links TRBV10-3 to TRBJ1-2; D unclear. From germline, CDR1 is ENHRY and CDR2 SYGVKD. Trimming removed 11 bases from V and 5 bases from J, with 15 bases in between. CDR3 length: 12 residues. The CDR3 coding sequence is TGTGCCGCCCGTGGGATGGGATATGGCTACACCTTC. Translating gives CAARGMGYGYTF.

The rearrangement uses TRBV29-1 and TRBJ1-1, with TRBD1 matching over 7 bases. The CDR3 covers 13 residues. Trimming at V came to 7 bases and at J to 9 bases, leaving 14 bases not matched to a gene. Germline CDR1 is SQVTM and CDR2 is ANQGSEA. The CDR3 region has the DNA TGCAGCGCCGAAGACAGGGTAGATTTTAAAGCTTTCTTT. The encoded protein is CSAEDRVDFKAFF.

This clone was observed a handful of times. CDR3 in DNA: TGTGCCAGCAGCTTTAGGCACTTGGGTTACGAGCAGTACTTC. Its translation is CASSFRHLGYEQYF. The chain uses TRBV7-6 and TRBJ2-7; D unclear. The CDR3 sequence is 14 residues long. Germline CDR1 and CDR2: SGHVS and FNYEAQ. V shed 3 bases and J shed 4 bases, with 13 bases lying between them. The variable domain in full, completed from reference TRBV7-6 and TRBJ2-7, reads GAGVSQSPRYKVTKRGQDVALRCDPISGHVSLYWYRQALGQGPEFLTYFNYEAQQDKSGLPNDRFSAERPEGSISTLTIQRTEQRDSAMYRCASSFRHLGYEQYFGPGTRLTVT.

The chain carries TRBV5-1 and TRBJ2-6, with 8 bases fitting TRBD1. V lost 0 bases, J lost 0 bases, and 17 bases stayed unmatched. The length of the CDR3 is 22 residues. From germline, CDR1 is SGHRS and CDR2 YFSETQ. CDR3 in amino acids: CASSLAGQSSGTGPSGANVLTF. The CDR3, as DNA: TGCGCCAGCAGCTTGGCCGGTCAATCCTCCGGGACAGGCCCCTCTGGGGCCAACGTCCTGACTTTC.

As to this clone: This CDR3 is also generated by other DNA sequences in the sample. CDR3 bases: TGTGCCAGTAGTATAGGGCAGGGTAACACTGAAGCTTTCTTT. Its translation: CASSIGQGNTEAFF. The V call is TRBV19, the J call TRBJ1-1; D is perhaps TRBD1 (5 bases). Germline V gene data show CDR1 as LNHDA and CDR2 as SQIVND (reference sequence). There are 14 residues in the CDR3. Trimming pared 1 base from V and 2 bases from J, leaving 8 bases between.

The chain employs TRBV25-1 and TRBJ1-1; the D is unclear. Trimming removed 6 bases at V and 1 base at J, with 9 bases between. The length of the CDR3 is 13 residues. Germline V lookup: CDR1 MGHDK, CDR2 SYGVNS. The CDR3 loop is CASSASGNTEAFF. The CDR3 DNA sequence: TGTGCCAGCAGCGCCTCAGGGAACACTGAAGCTTTCTTT.

For this clone: A junction boundary mismatches the germline segment, possibly from a read error. The chain combines TRBV7-8 with TRBJ2-1; weak D call: TRBD2 (6 bases). This CDR3 has 14 residues. Germline lookup yields CDR1 SGHVS and CDR2 FQNEAQ. The CDR3 spells CASSLAERYNEQFF. The CDR3 DNA reads TGTGCCAGCAGTTTAGCGGAAAGGTACAATGAGCAGTTCTTC.

For the CDR3, the DNA is TGTGCCAGCAGCGCGGCGGACAGTCCGGTCTATGGCTACACCTTC. This codes for CASSAADSPVYGYTF. The chain couples TRBV9 to TRBJ1-2; possibly TRBD1 for D (6 bases). The V gene's germline CDR1 is SGDLS and CDR2 YYNGEE. V lost 3 bases and J lost 4, with 16 bases in between. This CDR3 contains 15 residues. Drawing the rest from reference TRBV9 and TRBJ1-2, the complete variable domain is DSGVTQTPKHLITATGQRVTLRCSPRSGDLSVYWYQQSLDQGLQFLIQYYNGEERAKGNILERFSAQQFPDLHSELNLSSLELGDSALYFCASSAADSPVYGYTFGSGTRLTVV.

The sample holds a few counts of this clone. The chain has TRBV9 and TRBJ1-2, with D maybe TRBD1 (6 bases). The V gene's germline CDR1 is SGDLS and CDR2 YYNGEE. The ends were cut back, 3 bases at V and 7 bases at J, with 13 bases in the middle. The CDR3 has 13 residues. Here the CDR3 DNA reads TGTGCCAGCAGCGACAGGGAGATATTTGGCTACACCTTC. Protein sequence: CASSDREIFGYTF.

The J gene is TRBJ2-1, the V gene TRBV9; either TRBD1 or TRBD2 may supply D (5 bases each). The CDR3 has 14 residues. Trimming took 0 bases from V and 6 from J, leaving 10 bases between them. Germline V gene sequence: CDR1 SGDLS, CDR2 YYNGEE. The CDR3 loop reads CASSVGGRGNEQFF. Here the CDR3 DNA reads TGTGCCAGCAGCGTAGGGGGACGGGGCAATGAGCAGTTCTTC.

The chain has TRBV11-2 and TRBJ2-1, with 7 positions matching TRBD2. The CDR3 is 14 residues long. J was trimmed by 7 bases and V by 3 bases; bases with no gene match: 6. Germline-derived CDR1 and CDR2 are SGHAT and FQNNGV. CDR3 DNA: TGTGCCAGCAGCTTCGGCGGGGGTGGGAATGAGCAGTTCTTC. Translation gives CASSFGGGGNEQFF.

This clone occurred once. The chain carries TRBV6-5 and TRBJ2-7; 7 bases match TRBD1. This CDR3 has 12 residues. J was trimmed by 5 bases and V by 8 bases; bases with no gene match: 6. The germline V gene has CDR1 MNHEY and CDR2 SVGAGI. CDR3 sequence (DNA): TGTGCCAGCCAGACAGGGTTCAACGAGCAGTACTTC. Protein product: CASQTGFNEQYF.

This chain joins TRBV14 and TRBJ1-6, with D perhaps matching TRBD1 (6 bases). The CDR3 loop spans 14 amino acids. V was shortened by 6 bases and J by 10 bases, with 16 bases between the two germline ends. Germline V gene sequence: CDR1 SGHDN, CDR2 FVKESK. CDR3 sequence: CASRQTGGRSPLHF. Written as DNA, the CDR3 is TGTGCCAGCAGACAGACAGGAGGGAGATCACCCCTCCACTTT.

This sequence joins TRBV29-1 and TRBJ1-2; D is ambiguous. The CDR3 is 11 residues long. From germline, CDR1 is SQVTM and CDR2 ANQGSEA. V was trimmed by 4 bases and J by 4 bases, leaving 7 bases between them. In DNA form, the CDR3 reads TGCAGCGTTGCGGACGTCTATGGCTACACCTTC. Encoded protein: CSVADVYGYTF. Variable domain in full (rest from reference TRBV29-1 and TRBJ1-2): SAVISQKPSRDICQRGTSLTIQCQVDSQVTMMFWYRQQPGQSLTLIATANQGSEATYESGFVIDKFPISRPNLTFSTLTVSNMSPEDSSIYLCSVADVYGYTFGSGTRLTVV.